This T cell receptor beta chain was profiled in a study of human T cells and chemical hapten exposure. This clonotype was found a few times. Noted time point: pre-sensitization, week 0. Treatment denoted: therapeutic diphenylcyclopropenone sensitization with weekly scalp DPC. TCRdb used MiXCR to reprocess the RACE reads, holding one entry per CDR3 protein. The sample contains some 38,000 distinct CDR3 sequences, 7.5% to 8% of which appear only once. Germline CDR1 reads SGHAT; CDR2 reads FQNNGV. This CDR3 contains 14 residues. Between the trimmed V and J ends, which lost 5 bases and 2 bases, there was a span of 12 bases.

The starting material was whole blood, obtained in connection with sensitization to the hapten diphenylcyclopropenone (DPC). The chain is built from TRBV11-2 and TRBJ2-5; no reliable D call. This TCR was sampled from a woman between 45 and 65 years old with alopecia areata. Some clones in this sample may be carry-over from other donors' samples. The CDR3 is CASSPMAGQETQYF. The CDR3 region has the DNA TGTGCCAGCAGCCCCATGGCAGGTCAAGAGACCCAGTACTTC.